The clone carrying this TCR beta chain came up many times. Its antigen is unknown. Regarding treatment: randomized to nivolumab then ipilimumab (arm A) or the reverse (arm B). The sample is drawn from a study of sequential checkpoint blockade in melanoma. Background on the study: Maintenance nivolumab came after either treatment sequence. Fewer than 25 patients had tumor biopsies before treatment and at week 13.

The CDR3 sequence is 14 residues long. Trimming at V came to 3 bases and at J to 4 bases, leaving 4 bases not matched to a gene. Germline V gives CDR1 SGDLS, CDR2 YYNGEE. The study's findings and limits: Response in arm A was associated with pretreatment TIL clonality. About 30 times likelier clinical benefit followed increased tumor T-cell fraction and clonality.

Some clones are missing from TCRdb's copy, which holds only in-frame ones; the method was immunoSEQ multiplex PCR. The data show about 12,000 clones, around a quarter seen once. This receptor was identified in a human donor with melanoma. The V call is TRBV9, the J call TRBJ1-2, with 9 bases identical to TRBD1. Sequenced here: tumor tissue (inferred from file names), sampled from a patient given nivolumab and ipilimumab in sequence. CDR3 protein: CASSARDRVYGYTF. CDR3 nucleotide sequence: TGTGCCAGCAGCGCCCGGGACAGGGTCTATGGCTACACCTTC.